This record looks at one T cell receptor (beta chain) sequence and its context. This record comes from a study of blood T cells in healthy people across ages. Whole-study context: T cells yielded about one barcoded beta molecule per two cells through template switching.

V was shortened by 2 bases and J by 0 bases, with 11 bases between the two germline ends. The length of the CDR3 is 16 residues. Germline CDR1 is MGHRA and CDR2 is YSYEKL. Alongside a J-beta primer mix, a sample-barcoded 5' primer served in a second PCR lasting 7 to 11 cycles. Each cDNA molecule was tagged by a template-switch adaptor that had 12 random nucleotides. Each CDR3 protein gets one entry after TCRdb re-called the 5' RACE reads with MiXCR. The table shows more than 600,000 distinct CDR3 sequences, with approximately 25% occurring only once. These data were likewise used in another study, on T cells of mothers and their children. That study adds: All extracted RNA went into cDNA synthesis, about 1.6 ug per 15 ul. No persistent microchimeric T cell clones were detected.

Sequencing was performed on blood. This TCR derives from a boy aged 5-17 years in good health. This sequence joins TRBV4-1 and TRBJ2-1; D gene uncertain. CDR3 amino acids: CASSQQRHYSYNEQFF. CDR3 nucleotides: TGCGCCAGCAGCCAACAAAGACATTACTCCTACAATGAGCAGTTCTTC.